This T cell receptor (beta chain) appears in the sequencing data of a study of T cells in women clearing cervical HPV infection. The wider study: Cases' blood sampling followed lesion detection by median about 150 days (90 to 200). HLA type could not be excluded as a confounder. Whole-study findings and limits: Richness differences could reflect unmeasured T-cell content per sample.

CDR3 size: 15 residues. Per the germline V gene, CDR1 is SEHNR and CDR2 is FQNEAQ (reference sequence). The J segment lost 4 bases and the V segment lost 5 bases, leaving 7 bases of the junction unmatched. A word on this clone: Its cognate antigen is unknown. The sequenced fragment ends 3 residues before the CDR3 boundary, so the rest is inferred from the germline J gene.

Genomic DNA, averaging around 1,200 ng per sample, yielded TCR beta CDR3 via immunoSEQ. Sequencing was performed with immunoSEQ multiplex PCR; in TCRdb, only in-frame clones are kept and a portion is missing. The data include over 9,500 clones; the top ten clones carry about 9.4%. V is TRBV7-9 and J is TRBJ2-1; the match to TRBD2 covers 8 bases. The sequence was obtained from a woman between 18 and 69 years old with a cervical HPV16 infection that either progressed to CIN3+ or cleared (not recorded which). The sequencing sample was made of blood buffy coat. The sequenced CDR3 bases are TGTGCCAGCAGCCTGAGCGGGGGCCGTTACAATGAG. This translates into CASSLSGGRYNE. The whole CDR3 region reads CASSLSGGRYNEQFF.